The sequence of this T cell receptor beta chain was determined in a study of T cell responses to AZD1222 COVID-19 vaccine. Measured with immunoSEQ multiplex PCR; TCRdb has only the in-frame clones, and not every one. The sample contains 200,000 or so clones, 80% to 95% of which appear only once. Study-level findings and limits: Across spike, vaccine-associated CD4 TCRs were found, dominant at 160-218 and 743-854. The number of AZD1222 recipients seropositive at baseline was only five to seven.

About this clone itself: Its specificity is not known.

The CDR3 consists of 13 residues. Germline values: CDR1 MNHEY, CDR2 SVGAGI. Trimming removed 4 bases at V and 11 bases at J, with 17 bases between. Specimen: peripheral blood, collected 28 days after the second AZD1222 dose. This TCR was recovered from an adult who received the AZD1222 COVID-19 vaccine. The chain joins TRBV6-5 to TRBJ1-1; perhaps TRBD1 as D (5 bases). This CDR3 reads CASSSPGPPAAFF. The CDR3 DNA is TGTGCCAGCAGTTCTCCGGGGCCCCCGGCCGCTTTCTTT.